This is a list of T cell receptor beta chains from one sample in a study of T cell changes during pregnancy in multiple sclerosis. Libraries were prepared by immunoSEQ multiplex PCR; TCRdb keeps only in-frame clonotypes and omits some of them. Altogether fewer than 60,000 clones are present, approximately 94% being singletons, with the ten largest covering around 0.31%. The specimen was CD4+ T cells from peripheral blood mononuclear cells, collected in the third trimester of pregnancy. These receptors all stem from a female donor with multiple sclerosis, enrolled in a pregnancy study. CDR3s include the opening cysteine and the closing phenylalanine or tryptophan. Each record gives: CDR3 length, D gene, V gene, clone size, J gene, CDR3 DNA, CDR3 protein. A D gene is named only where the DNA matches it firmly. Clone size, where shown, is once, few, many, or a class for clones that have expanded.

CDR3 length: 21
D gene: TRBD2
V gene: TRBV7-6
clone size: .
J gene: TRBJ2-1
CDR3 DNA: TGTGCCAGCAGCTTAAGACTAGCGGGAGGGCCATCCCGGAGCTCCTACAATGAGCAGTTCTTC
CDR3 protein: CASSLRLAGGPSRSSYNEQFF

CDR3 length: 14
D gene: TRBD2
V gene: TRBV11-3
clone size: .
J gene: TRBJ2-7
CDR3 DNA: TGTGCCAGCAGCCCAACTAGCGGGGGACAAGAGCAGTACTTC
CDR3 protein: CASSPTSGGQEQYF

CDR3 length: 13
D gene: .
V gene: TRBV30
clone size: .
J gene: TRBJ1-1
CDR3 DNA: TGTGCCTGGAGTCAAGGGGGGAACACTGAAGCTTTCTTT
CDR3 protein: CAWSQGGNTEAFF

CDR3 length: 16
D gene: TRBD2
V gene: TRBV4-1
clone size: once
J gene: TRBJ2-1
CDR3 DNA: TGCGCCAGCAGCCAAGATCCTAGCGGGGGACTCAATGAGCAGTTCTTC
CDR3 protein: CASSQDPSGGLNEQFF

CDR3 length: 14
D gene: .
V gene: TRBV28
clone size: .
J gene: TRBJ1-4
CDR3 DNA: TGTGCCAGCAGCCCGGGGGGAGCGAGCGAAAAACTGTTTTTT
CDR3 protein: CASSPGGASEKLFF

CDR3 length: 12
D gene: .
V gene: TRBV9
clone size: .
J gene: TRBJ1-1
CDR3 DNA: TGTGCCAGCCGAGGTGCGAACACTGAAGCTTTCTTT
CDR3 protein: CASRGANTEAFF

CDR3 length: 13
D gene: .
V gene: TRBV2
clone size: .
J gene: TRBJ2-5
CDR3 DNA: TGTGCCAGCAGCCTAGAGGTCCGAGAGACCCAGTACTTC
CDR3 protein: CASSLEVRETQYF

CDR3 length: 19
D gene: TRBD1
V gene: TRBV15
clone size: .
J gene: TRBJ1-5
CDR3 DNA: TGTGCCACCAGCAGAGTCCGGGACAGGGGGCGCGGTAGCAATCAGCCCCAGCATTTT
CDR3 protein: CATSRVRDRGRGSNQPQHF

CDR3 length: 14
D gene: TRBD1
V gene: TRBV11-3
clone size: .
J gene: TRBJ1-1
CDR3 DNA: TGTGCCAGCAGCCCCACAGGGGGGAACACTGAAGCTTTCTTT
CDR3 protein: CASSPTGGNTEAFF

CDR3 length: 14
D gene: .
V gene: TRBV28
clone size: .
J gene: TRBJ2-7
CDR3 DNA: TGTGCCAGCAGTGAACAGGTGACCTCCTACGAGCAGTACTTC
CDR3 protein: CASSEQVTSYEQYF

CDR3 length: 14
D gene: .
V gene: TRBV28
clone size: .
J gene: TRBJ1-4
CDR3 DNA: TGTGCCAGCAGCCCACCAGGGGTAACTGAAAAACTGTTTTTT
CDR3 protein: CASSPPGVTEKLFF

CDR3 length: 15
D gene: .
V gene: TRBV27
clone size: .
J gene: TRBJ2-1
CDR3 DNA: TGTGCCAGCAGTAAATCGGGACTTAGTAACAATGAGCAGTTCTTC
CDR3 protein: CASSKSGLSNNEQFF

CDR3 length: 11
D gene: .
V gene: TRBV6-5
clone size: .
J gene: TRBJ2-5
CDR3 DNA: TGTGCCAGCAGTCGGTTGGAGACCCAGTACTTC
CDR3 protein: CASSRLETQYF

CDR3 length: 11
D gene: .
V gene: TRBV28
clone size: .
J gene: TRBJ1-1
CDR3 DNA: TGTGCCAGCGCGCGTAATACCGAAGCTTTCTTT
CDR3 protein: CASARNTEAFF

CDR3 length: 15
D gene: .
V gene: TRBV6-1
clone size: .
J gene: TRBJ2-7
CDR3 DNA: TGTGCCAGCAGTGAAGCCCTAGCTGTGTCGCGGGAGCAGTACTTC
CDR3 protein: CASSEALAVSREQYF

CDR3 length: 16
D gene: TRBD2
V gene: TRBV19
clone size: .
J gene: TRBJ2-5
CDR3 DNA: TGTGCCAGTAGTATTACTTCGACTAGCCGGGGAGAGACCCAGTACTTC
CDR3 protein: CASSITSTSRGETQYF

CDR3 length: 19
D gene: TRBD2
V gene: TRBV11-2
clone size: .
J gene: TRBJ2-1
CDR3 DNA: TGTGCCAGCAGCTTAGTGTCGACTAGCGGGAGCCCACGGGGGAATGAGCAGTTCTTC
CDR3 protein: CASSLVSTSGSPRGNEQFF

CDR3 length: 15
D gene: .
V gene: TRBV6-1
clone size: .
J gene: TRBJ1-3
CDR3 DNA: TGTGCCAGCAGCGATGAATTCGTCATCGAGGGCACCATATATTTT
CDR3 protein: CASSDEFVIEGTIYF

CDR3 length: 15
D gene: TRBD1
V gene: TRBV30
clone size: .
J gene: TRBJ1-4
CDR3 DNA: TGTGCCTGGAGAAAAAGGGACAGAACTAATGAAAAACTGTTTTTT
CDR3 protein: CAWRKRDRTNEKLFF

CDR3 length: 15
D gene: .
V gene: TRBV7-8
clone size: once
J gene: TRBJ1-5
CDR3 DNA: TGTGCCAGCAGCTTAGGGGGGGGGCGCAATCAGCCCCAGCATTTT
CDR3 protein: CASSLGGGRNQPQHF

CDR3 length: 15
D gene: TRBD1
V gene: TRBV28
clone size: .
J gene: TRBJ1-1
CDR3 DNA: TGTGCCAGCAGTACCTTGACAGGGGGGGTCACTGAAGCTTTCTTT
CDR3 protein: CASSTLTGGVTEAFF

CDR3 length: 12
D gene: TRBD1
V gene: TRBV10-3
clone size: once
J gene: TRBJ1-1
CDR3 DNA: TGTGCCTCTTCGACAGGGGTCACTGAAGCTTTCTTT
CDR3 protein: CASSTGVTEAFF

CDR3 length: 15
D gene: TRBD2
V gene: TRBV11-3
clone size: once
J gene: TRBJ2-7
CDR3 DNA: TGTGCCAGCAGCTTAGTGACCGGGGGGACCTACGAGCAGTACTTC
CDR3 protein: CASSLVTGGTYEQYF

CDR3 length: 14
D gene: .
V gene: TRBV30
clone size: .
J gene: TRBJ1-6
CDR3 DNA: TGTGCCTGGAGTGTACAGGGTGGGGGTTCACCCCTCCACTTT
CDR3 protein: CAWSVQGGGSPLHF

CDR3 length: 14
D gene: .
V gene: TRBV7-2
clone size: .
J gene: TRBJ2-7
CDR3 DNA: TGTGCCAGCAGCTTAGATATCTGGGAGGACGAGCAGTACTTC
CDR3 protein: CASSLDIWEDEQYF

CDR3 length: 14
D gene: .
V gene: TRBV7-6
clone size: .
J gene: TRBJ1-1
CDR3 DNA: TGTGCCAGCAGCTTAGGGGGGACTCCGGATGAAGCTTTCTTT
CDR3 protein: CASSLGGTPDEAFF

CDR3 length: 15
D gene: TRBD2
V gene: TRBV28
clone size: .
J gene: TRBJ2-7
CDR3 DNA: TGTGCCAGCAGTCCGCCGGGACTAGCGGCCTACGAGCAGTACTTC
CDR3 protein: CASSPPGLAAYEQYF

CDR3 length: 14
D gene: .
V gene: TRBV5-1
clone size: .
J gene: TRBJ2-7
CDR3 DNA: TGCGCCAGCAGGATGGGTGGACAGCTCTACGAGCAGTACTTC
CDR3 protein: CASRMGGQLYEQYF

CDR3 length: 15
D gene: TRBD2
V gene: TRBV10-3
clone size: .
J gene: TRBJ2-7
CDR3 DNA: TGTGCCATCAGTTGGGGGCGGGAGGGCCCCTACGAGCAGTACTTC
CDR3 protein: CAISWGREGPYEQYF

CDR3 length: 17
D gene: TRBD2
V gene: TRBV11-2
clone size: .
J gene: TRBJ2-2
CDR3 DNA: TGTGCCAGCAGCTTAGTCGCGGGGGGGAGGGCCGTCGGGGAGCTGTTTTTT
CDR3 protein: CASSLVAGGRAVGELFF

CDR3 length: 15
D gene: .
V gene: TRBV7-2
clone size: once
J gene: TRBJ2-3
CDR3 DNA: TGTGCCAGCAGCTTAGTGGGCGGGTCCACAGATACGCAGTATTTT
CDR3 protein: CASSLVGGSTDTQYF

CDR3 length: 15
D gene: TRBD1
V gene: TRBV6-1
clone size: .
J gene: TRBJ2-2
CDR3 DNA: TGTGCCTGCCGCCCGACAGGGTTAAACACCGGGGAGCTGTTTTTT
CDR3 protein: CACRPTGLNTGELFF

CDR3 length: 19
D gene: .
V gene: TRBV19
clone size: .
J gene: TRBJ1-1
CDR3 DNA: TGTGCCAGTAGAGACCCGGGGGGGGTAGGAACGGCGGGAAACACTGAAGCTTTCTTT
CDR3 protein: CASRDPGGVGTAGNTEAFF

CDR3 length: 15
D gene: .
V gene: TRBV7-7
clone size: .
J gene: TRBJ2-1
CDR3 DNA: TGTGCCAGCAGTCCCGGGACTGGGAATTACAATGAGCAGTTCTTC
CDR3 protein: CASSPGTGNYNEQFF

CDR3 length: 13
D gene: .
V gene: TRBV19
clone size: .
J gene: TRBJ1-5
CDR3 DNA: TGTGCCAGTAGTCCTCGAGGGAGTCAGCCCCAGCATTTT
CDR3 protein: CASSPRGSQPQHF

CDR3 length: 14
D gene: TRBD2
V gene: TRBV5-1
clone size: .
J gene: TRBJ2-5
CDR3 DNA: TGCGCCAGCAGCTTGGGACTAGCCTCCGAGACCCAGTACTTC
CDR3 protein: CASSLGLASETQYF

CDR3 length: 15
D gene: TRBD1
V gene: TRBV28
clone size: .
J gene: TRBJ2-1
CDR3 DNA: TGTGCCAGCAGTTTCAAACGGGACAGGGACCATGAGCAGTTCTTC
CDR3 protein: CASSFKRDRDHEQFF

CDR3 length: 11
D gene: .
V gene: TRBV18
clone size: .
J gene: TRBJ1-1
CDR3 DNA: TGTGCCAGCACTTCCGGGAATGAAGCTTTCTTT
CDR3 protein: CASTSGNEAFF

CDR3 length: 16
D gene: .
V gene: TRBV11-3
clone size: .
J gene: TRBJ1-1
CDR3 DNA: TGTGCCAGCAGCCCTGTTTCGGGGGGCCGGGGCACTGAAGCTTTCTTT
CDR3 protein: CASSPVSGGRGTEAFF

CDR3 length: 13
D gene: .
V gene: TRBV7-2
clone size: .
J gene: TRBJ1-1
CDR3 DNA: TGTGCCAGCAGTTACGACAGGAACACTGAAGCTTTCTTT
CDR3 protein: CASSYDRNTEAFF

CDR3 length: 12
D gene: .
V gene: TRBV29-1
clone size: .
J gene: TRBJ1-2
CDR3 DNA: TGCAGCGTTGAGGGGACATTGGGGGGCTACACCTTC
CDR3 protein: CSVEGTLGGYTF

CDR3 length: 17
D gene: TRBD2
V gene: TRBV7-2
clone size: .
J gene: TRBJ2-3
CDR3 DNA: TGTGCCAGCAGAAATCGGGGGCGGGGGGCCGGCACAGATACGCAGTATTTT
CDR3 protein: CASRNRGRGAGTDTQYF

CDR3 length: 15
D gene: TRBD2
V gene: TRBV5-4
clone size: .
J gene: TRBJ2-1
CDR3 DNA: TGTGCCAGCAGCCCCAGCGGGATTCGATACAATGAGCAGTTCTTC
CDR3 protein: CASSPSGIRYNEQFF

CDR3 length: 14
D gene: TRBD1
V gene: TRBV9
clone size: .
J gene: TRBJ1-2
CDR3 DNA: TGTGCCAGCAGCCACCGACAGGGCGACTATGGCTACACCTTC
CDR3 protein: CASSHRQGDYGYTF

CDR3 length: 18
D gene: TRBD2
V gene: TRBV9
clone size: .
J gene: TRBJ2-2
CDR3 DNA: TGTGCCAGCAGCGTAGTCGGGACGAGGGAGCGGGAGGGGGGGGAGCTGTTTTTT
CDR3 protein: CASSVVGTREREGGELFF

CDR3 length: 14
D gene: TRBD1
V gene: TRBV7-2
clone size: once
J gene: TRBJ2-7
CDR3 DNA: TGTGCCAGCAGCCCCCGACAGGGTGTCTACGAGCAGTACTTC
CDR3 protein: CASSPRQGVYEQYF

CDR3 length: 17
D gene: .
V gene: TRBV7-2
clone size: .
J gene: TRBJ1-2
CDR3 DNA: TGTGCCAGCAGCTCGGGGGGATCGGTTGGCTCGCGCTATGGCTACACCTTC
CDR3 protein: CASSSGGSVGSRYGYTF

CDR3 length: 15
D gene: TRBD1
V gene: TRBV10-3
clone size: once
J gene: TRBJ1-5
CDR3 DNA: TGTGCCATCAGCCCCGAGGACAGGGGCAATCAGCCCCAGCATTTT
CDR3 protein: CAISPEDRGNQPQHF

CDR3 length: 15
D gene: .
V gene: TRBV2
clone size: .
J gene: TRBJ1-5
CDR3 DNA: TGTGCCAGCAGTCCCTGGACAGTAAGCAATCAGCCCCAGCATTTT
CDR3 protein: CASSPWTVSNQPQHF

CDR3 length: 17
D gene: TRBD1
V gene: TRBV5-1
clone size: once
J gene: TRBJ2-2
CDR3 DNA: TGCGCCAGCAGCTTGTCTCTTGACAGGGCGTTCACCGGGGAGCTGTTTTTT
CDR3 protein: CASSLSLDRAFTGELFF

CDR3 length: 16
D gene: .
V gene: TRBV6-1
clone size: .
J gene: TRBJ1-6
CDR3 DNA: TGTGCCAGCAGTGGGGGGGGGAGCTCCTATAATTCACCCCTCCACTTT
CDR3 protein: CASSGGGSSYNSPLHF